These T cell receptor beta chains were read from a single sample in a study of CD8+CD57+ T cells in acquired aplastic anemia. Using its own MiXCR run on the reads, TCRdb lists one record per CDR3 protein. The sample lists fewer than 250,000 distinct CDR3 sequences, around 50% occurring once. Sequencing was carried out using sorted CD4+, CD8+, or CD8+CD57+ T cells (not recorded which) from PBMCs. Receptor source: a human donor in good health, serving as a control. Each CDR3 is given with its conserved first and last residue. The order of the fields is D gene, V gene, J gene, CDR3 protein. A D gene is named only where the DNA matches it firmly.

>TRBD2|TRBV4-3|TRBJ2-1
CASSRTSGTFYNEQFF
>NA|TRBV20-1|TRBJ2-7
CSAFEGQWAYEQYF
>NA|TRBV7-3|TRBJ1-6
CASSSGDNSPLHF
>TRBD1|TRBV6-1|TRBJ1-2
CASSLQGDNGYTF
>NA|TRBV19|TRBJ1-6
CASSNGGGSPLHF
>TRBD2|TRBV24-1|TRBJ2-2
CATGRGAFTGELFF
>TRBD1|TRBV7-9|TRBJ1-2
CASSVGQGQSGYTF
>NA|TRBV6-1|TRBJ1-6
CASSVTGTGGNSPLHF
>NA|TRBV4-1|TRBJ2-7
CASSQAVAGTGGSEQYF
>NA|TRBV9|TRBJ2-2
CASSPTTTGELFF
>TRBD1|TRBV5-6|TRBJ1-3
CASYDTGGAGNTIYF
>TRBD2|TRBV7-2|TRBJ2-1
CASSRGASGSNEQFF
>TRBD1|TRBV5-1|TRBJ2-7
CASSLDTGGSYYEQYF
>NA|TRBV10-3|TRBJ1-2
CAISAQETRGYTF
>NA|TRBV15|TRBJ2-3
CATSRRGREWADTQYF
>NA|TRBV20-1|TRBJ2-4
CSARTAAKNIQYF
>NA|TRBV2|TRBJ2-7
CASSSQVAFGVQQYF
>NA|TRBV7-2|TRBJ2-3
CASSSPNTGASDTQYF
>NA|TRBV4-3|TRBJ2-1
CASSQEIRPSGYNEQFF
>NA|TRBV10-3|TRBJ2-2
CAISGDLVGELFF
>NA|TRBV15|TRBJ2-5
CATSGVSGLGAETQYF
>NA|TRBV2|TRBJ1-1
CASSEQGGDTEAFF